The next 21 T cell receptor beta chains were all read from a single sample in a study of blood T cells in healthy people across ages. Combining a sample-barcoded 5' primer with a J-beta primer mix, a second PCR ran for 7 to 11 cycles. TCRdb analysed the 5' RACE reads with MiXCR anew, one entry per CDR3 protein. The profile shows around 1,700,000 distinct CDR3 sequences, roughly 28% of them singletons. Material: blood. The receptors stem from a woman in her 30s in good health.

This clonotype was observed a few times. The chain is built from TRBV27 and TRBJ2-1, with 11 bases aligning to TRBD1. Per the germline V gene, CDR1 is MNHEY and CDR2 is SMNVEV (reference sequence). With V trimmed by 5 bases and J by 9 bases, 12 bases remained unmatched. The length of the CDR3 is 16 residues. CDR3 bases: TGTGCCAGCAGTGTTATGACCGGGACAGGGGGGAGTGAGCAGTTCTTC. Its protein is CASSVMTGTGGSEQFF.

This clonotype came up a few times. The V and J genes are TRBV4-1 and TRBJ2-7, with 8 bases aligning to TRBD1. The germline V gene encodes CDR1 MGHRA and CDR2 YSYEKL. The trim removed 8 bases at V and 1 base at J, leaving 13 bases unmatched. The CDR3 consists of 16 residues. CDR3 loop: CASATGGRAGSYEQYF. The CDR3 DNA reads TGCGCCAGCGCCACAGGGGGAAGAGCCGGATCCTACGAGCAGTACTTC.

V gene TRBV11-2 combines with J gene TRBJ1-3, with D hard to call. Trimming removed 5 bases at V and 0 bases at J, with 17 bases between. In germline, CDR1 is SGHAT, CDR2 FQNNGV. The CDR3 length is 17 residues. The DNA of the CDR3 is TGTGCCAGCAGCGGTGTAACGGACGGCGGCTCTGGAAACACCATATATTTT. This codes for CASSGVTDGGSGNTIYF.

This sequence joins TRBV6-5 and TRBJ1-1, with D tentatively TRBD1 (6 bases). Trimming shortened V by 7 bases and J by 0 bases, and 15 bases separated the two germline ends. The CDR3 consists of 15 residues. Germline lookup yields CDR1 MNHEY and CDR2 SVGAGI. CDR3: CASIRGRGLNTEAFF. Written as DNA, the CDR3 is TGTGCCAGCATCAGAGGGCGGGGGCTGAACACTGAAGCTTTCTTT.

Many counts were recorded for this clonotype. V gene TRBV7-3 combines with J gene TRBJ2-6; D possibly matches TRBD1 or TRBD2 (5 bases each). V was clipped by 0 bases and J by 6 bases, with 9 bases between them. The germline V gene encodes CDR1 SGHTA and CDR2 FQGTGA. The CDR3 is 15 amino acids. The CDR3 protein is CASSLTPGTANVLTF. In DNA form, the CDR3 reads TGTGCCAGCAGCTTAACGCCAGGGACGGCCAACGTCCTGACTTTC.

V gene TRBV12-5 combines with J gene TRBJ2-3, with D perhaps TRBD1 (7 bases). This CDR3 is built from 16 residues. The germline CDR1 and CDR2 sequences are LGHNT and FRNRAP. Trimming removed 0 bases at V and 0 bases at J, with 10 bases between. The CDR3 loop reads CASGLVQGTSTDTQYF. CDR3 coding DNA: TGTGCTAGTGGTTTGGTACAGGGGACTAGCACAGATACGCAGTATTTT.

This clonotype has a handful of counts. CDR3 in DNA: TGTGCCAGCAGCCAACCCGGGACAGGGTTTTACAATGAGCAGTTCTTC. Protein product: CASSQPGTGFYNEQFF. The rearrangement links TRBV28 to TRBJ2-1; 9 nucleotides match TRBD1. The CDR3 spans 16 residues. CDR1 and CDR2 (germline): MDHEN, SYDVKM. Trimming cost V 6 bases and J 4 bases; bases outside gene matches: 10. Together with reference TRBV28 and TRBJ2-1, the CDR3 gives the full variable domain: DVKVTQSSRYLVKRTGEKVFLECVQDMDHENMFWYRQDPGLGLRLIYFSYDVKMKEKGDIPEGYSVSREKKERFSLILESASTNQTSMYLCASSQPGTGFYNEQFFGPGTRLTVL.

There are a few counts of this clonotype. The chain carries TRBV12-5 and TRBJ1-1; weak D call: TRBD1 (5 bases). V was trimmed by 6 bases and J by 4 bases, leaving 12 bases between them. Germline loops: CDR1 LGHNT, CDR2 FRNRAP. CDR3 length: 13 residues. In DNA form, the CDR3 reads TGTGCTAGTGGACAACAGGCTGGCACTGAAGCTTTCTTT. Its translation is CASGQQAGTEAFF.

There are a few counts of this clonotype. The chain links TRBV5-1 to TRBJ2-7; either TRBD1 or TRBD2 may supply D (5 bases each). Germline V lookup: CDR1 SGHRS, CDR2 YFSETQ. The CDR3 has 15 amino acids. Trimming left V 5 bases short and J 3 bases short, with 18 bases between. The CDR3 spells CASRETGTALYEQYF. The CDR3, as DNA: TGCGCCAGCAGAGAAACCGGGACCGCACTCTACGAGCAGTACTTC.

This clonotype was recorded a few times. The rearrangement links TRBV2 to TRBJ2-7; tentatively, D is TRBD1 (6 bases). V was clipped by 5 bases and J by 5 bases, with 16 bases between them. Germline V gene lookup returns CDR1 SNHLY and CDR2 FYNNEI. The CDR3 length is 14 residues. The CDR3 region has the DNA TGTGCCAGCAGTCGTTCCGGGACATCTCACGAGCAGTACTTC. Translation: CASSRSGTSHEQYF.

The rearrangement uses TRBV11-2 and TRBJ2-6, with a possible D match to TRBD1 (6 bases). Per germline, CDR1 SGHAT and CDR2 FQNNGV. V was clipped by 1 base and J by 0 bases, with 16 bases between them. This CDR3 spans 19 amino acids. The CDR3 reads CASSLGSGANSSGANVLTF. The CDR3 DNA reads TGTGCCAGCAGCTTAGGTTCAGGGGCGAACTCCTCTGGGGCCAACGTCCTGACTTTC.

A few counts support this clonotype. V gene TRBV5-1 combines with J gene TRBJ2-7, with D possibly TRBD2 on 6 matching bases. Germline lookup yields CDR1 SGHRS and CDR2 YFSETQ. V was clipped by 3 bases and J by 2 bases, with 27 bases between them. The CDR3 loop spans 19 amino acids. The CDR3 nucleotides read TGCGCCAGCAGCTGGCAAACGAGGACGGCGGGACGAGGGGCCTACGAGCAGTACTTC. This translates into CASSWQTRTAGRGAYEQYF.

V usage is TRBV19 and J usage is TRBJ1-1; perhaps TRBD1 as D (6 bases). V gave up 6 bases and J gave up 0 bases, with 14 bases separating them. Germline values: CDR1 LNHDA, CDR2 SQIVND (reference sequence). This CDR3 region has 15 residues. The CDR3 loop reads CASSRADRMNTEAFF. CDR3 in DNA: TGTGCCAGTAGCCGAGCGGACAGAATGAACACTGAAGCTTTCTTT.

This clonotype was seen ten or more times. The chain combines TRBV10-2 with TRBJ2-3; D is ambiguous. The CDR3 has 14 amino acids. V gave up 10 bases and J gave up 1 base, with 15 bases separating them. Germline lookup yields CDR1 WSHSY and CDR2 SAAADI. The CDR3 sequence: CATRRLNRTDTQYF. CDR3 nucleotides: TGCGCCACTCGTCGGCTAAACCGCACAGATACGCAGTATTTT.

This clonotype has ten or more counts. The chain couples TRBV29-1 to TRBJ2-5, with D perhaps TRBD2 (5 bases). The CDR3 extends over 13 amino acids. Deletions cut 4 bases from V and 5 bases from J, with 14 bases between. The V gene's germline CDR1 is SQVTM and CDR2 ANQGSEA. The CDR3 here is CSVGILPGETQYF. The CDR3 DNA reads TGCAGCGTTGGTATCCTGCCGGGGGAGACCCAGTACTTC.

In this sample, this clonotype turned up a few times. Germline is not matched at one junction end, which may reflect a read error. This rearrangement joins TRBV29-1 to TRBJ2-7; D perhaps matches TRBD1 (6 bases). This CDR3 is built from 13 residues. Germline V gives CDR1 SQVTM, CDR2 ANQGSEA. The chain's CDR3 is CSVVAGESYEQYF. The CDR3 DNA reads as TGCAGTGTTGTGGCAGGGGAGTCCTACGAGCAGTACTTC.

The chain employs TRBV7-2 and TRBJ2-1; 7 bases map to TRBD1. The CDR3 sequence is 15 residues long. V gave up 4 bases and J gave up 13 bases; unmatched junction bases: 16. CDR1 is SGHTA and CDR2 is FQGNSA in the germline V gene. This CDR3 reads CASSSALGQSGTQFF. The CDR3, as DNA: TGTGCCAGCAGCTCAGCTCTGGGACAGTCGGGGACCCAGTTCTTC.

The chain has TRBV12-3 or TRBV12-4 and TRBJ2-7; either TRBD1 or TRBD2 may supply D (7 bases each). This CDR3 comprises 13 residues. The germline V and J ends were trimmed by 3 bases and 6 bases, with 12 bases remaining between them. The DNA of the CDR3 is TGTGCCAGCAGTTTTCAGGGGGGGGGCGAGCAGTACTTC. Translating it yields CASSFQGGGEQYF.

This clonotype was detected ten times or more. This chain joins TRBV7-2 and TRBJ2-1; no clear D gene. There are 15 residues in the CDR3. Deletions cut 5 bases from V and 7 bases from J, with 18 bases between. Germline lookup yields CDR1 SGHTA and CDR2 FQGNSA. The CDR3 protein is CASSALVGNLNEQFF. The CDR3 DNA follows: TGTGCCAGCAGCGCCCTGGTGGGGAATTTAAATGAGCAGTTCTTC. Using reference TRBV7-2 and TRBJ2-1 for the parts outside the CDR3, the full variable domain is GAGVSQSPSNKVTEKGKDVELRCDPISGHTALYWYRQSLGQGLEFLIYFQGNSAPDKSGLPSDRFSAERTGGSVSTLTIQRTQQEDSAVYLCASSALVGNLNEQFFGPGTRLTVL.

This clonotype has a count of ten or more. The rearrangement links TRBV6-5 to TRBJ1-5; D ambiguous. V dropped 6 bases and J dropped 5 bases, with 11 bases sitting between them. Looked up from germline, CDR1 is MNHEY and CDR2 is SVGAGI. There are 13 residues in the CDR3. CDR3 sequence (DNA): TGTGCCAGCAGCCTTAGGGCCTATCAGCCCCAGCATTTT. Protein sequence: CASSLRAYQPQHF.

This chain links TRBV12-3 or TRBV12-4 with TRBJ1-4, with 8 positions matching TRBD1. The CDR3 has 14 residues. Trimming at V came to 6 bases and at J to 8 bases, leaving 8 bases not matched to a gene. Here the CDR3 reads CASRPTGAPEKLFF. CDR3 coding DNA: TGTGCCAGCAGGCCGACAGGGGCTCCCGAAAAACTGTTTTTT.